The 24 T cell receptor beta chains below come from one sample, sequenced in a study of T cell responses to AZD1222 COVID-19 vaccine. Measured with immunoSEQ multiplex PCR; TCRdb has only the in-frame clones, and not every one. The repertoire holds 95,000 to 150,000 clones, with roughly 85% as singletons. Sequenced material: peripheral blood, taken 28 days after the second AZD1222 dose. The receptors here all came from an adult who received the AZD1222 COVID-19 vaccine.

The V call is TRBV9, the J call TRBJ1-6; a weak D match, TRBD1 (6 bases). This CDR3 is built from 14 residues. V dropped 0 bases and J dropped 10 bases, with 11 bases sitting between them. The germline CDR1 and CDR2 sequences are SGDLS and YYNGEE. The DNA for the CDR3 is TGTGCCAGCAGCGTAGGGTCGGGGGCCTCACCCCTCCACTTT. Translating it yields CASSVGSGASPLHF. Drawing the rest from reference TRBV9 and TRBJ1-6, the complete variable domain is DSGVTQTPKHLITATGQRVTLRCSPRSGDLSVYWYQQSLDQGLQFLIQYYNGEERAKGNILERFSAQQFPDLHSELNLSSLELGDSALYFCASSVGSGASPLHFGNGTRLTVT.

The chain couples TRBV6-6 to TRBJ1-2; D gene uncertain. The CDR3 length is 15 residues. The V gene lost 0 bases and the J gene lost 8 bases, with 16 bases spanning the gap. Per germline, CDR1 MNHNY and CDR2 SVGAGI (reference sequence). This CDR3 reads CASSYSTPTLGGYTF. The CDR3 DNA is TGTGCCAGCAGTTACTCGACCCCAACCCTGGGAGGCTACACCTTC.

This sequence joins TRBV9 and TRBJ1-1; 8 bases align to TRBD1. This CDR3 comprises 15 residues. V was pared by 0 bases and J by 0 bases, with 1 base of the junction left unmatched. From germline, CDR1 is SGDLS and CDR2 YYNGEE. This CDR3 reads CASSVAGGMNTEAFF. The CDR3 bases are TGTGCCAGCAGCGTAGCAGGGGGCATGAACACTGAAGCTTTCTTT.

The chain has TRBV5-1 and TRBJ1-2; 8 nucleotides line up with TRBD1. The CDR3 runs to 16 residues. The germline gives CDR1 SGHRS, CDR2 YFSETQ. V lost 2 bases, J lost 5 bases, and 11 bases stayed unmatched. The CDR3 loop reads CASSLGQGREVYGYTF. CDR3 sequence (DNA): TGCGCCAGCAGCTTAGGACAGGGCCGGGAAGTTTATGGCTACACCTTC.

The chain carries TRBV24-1 and TRBJ1-3; D gene unclear. The ends were cut back, 3 bases at V and 3 bases at J, with 11 bases in the middle. The CDR3 has 15 amino acids. CDR1 KGHDR and CDR2 SFDVKD come from the germline V gene. CDR3 in DNA: TGTGCCACCAGTGATGGAGCCGATTATGGAAACACCATATATTTT. Translating it yields CATSDGADYGNTIYF.

The rearrangement links TRBV7-3 to TRBJ1-2, with a tentative D call TRBD1 (6 bases). This CDR3 is built from 17 residues. Germline V gene data show CDR1 as SGHTA and CDR2 as FQGTGA. V dropped 1 base and J dropped 0 bases, with 15 bases sitting between them. The CDR3 DNA reads as TGTGCCAGCAGCTTAAGTCAGGGGCCAGTAGCTAACTATGGCTACACCTTC. This gives the protein CASSLSQGPVANYGYTF.

The V and J genes are TRBV7-2 and TRBJ1-2; no reliable D call. Germline lookup yields CDR1 SGHTA and CDR2 FQGNSA. The CDR3 covers 18 residues. V lost 5 bases to trimming and J lost 8 bases, with 30 bases between them. The CDR3 region has the DNA TGTGCCAGCAGCCCCGAATTGAAAAACGCGGGCGCGGTGGGGGGCTACACCTTC. This encodes CASSPELKNAGAVGGYTF. Complete variable domain (other parts from reference TRBV7-2 and TRBJ1-2): GAGVSQSPSNKVTEKGKDVELRCDPISGHTALYWYRQSLGQGLEFLIYFQGNSAPDKSGLPSDRFSAERTGGSVSTLTIQRTQQEDSAVYLCASSPELKNAGAVGGYTFGSGTRLTVV.

The chain couples TRBV19 to TRBJ1-1; maybe TRBD1 (6 bases). Germline values: CDR1 LNHDA, CDR2 SQIVND (reference sequence). This CDR3 region has 16 residues. The V end was cut by 7 bases, the J end by 4 bases, with 22 bases between. The CDR3 DNA is TGTGCCAGTACCGACCTACGGGGGCAGGGGATCACTGAAGCTTTCTTT. As protein: CASTDLRGQGITEAFF.

The CDR3 is CASSVAVSGSYEQYF. The CDR3 coding sequence is TGTGCCAGCAGCGTAGCCGTGTCAGGGAGCTACGAGCAGTACTTC. J is TRBJ2-7 and V is TRBV9, with D perhaps TRBD1 or TRBD2 (5 bases each). The CDR3 spans 15 residues. Between the trimmed V and J ends, which lost 0 bases and 3 bases, there was a span of 13 bases. CDR1 is SGDLS and CDR2 is YYNGEE in the germline V gene.

A few counts support this clone. The CDR3 nucleotides read TGTGCCAGCAGCCCTAGTGGAACAGATACGCAGTATTTT. Amino acid sequence: CASSPSGTDTQYF. The chain has TRBV7-9 and TRBJ2-3; no clear D gene. CDR1 and CDR2 from the germline V gene are SEHNR and FQNEAQ (reference sequence). V lost 5 bases to trimming and J lost 3 bases, with 9 bases between them. The CDR3 runs to 13 residues.

The chain couples TRBV9 to TRBJ1-1; D unclear. The germline V gene encodes CDR1 SGDLS and CDR2 YYNGEE. V lost 4 bases and J lost 1, with 8 bases in between. The CDR3 covers 13 residues. CDR3 in amino acids: CASSRQRNTEAFF. The CDR3, as DNA: TGTGCCAGCAGCAGACAAAGGAACACTGAAGCTTTCTTT.

The CDR3 sequence: CATRAGGPNTEAFF. The CDR3 nucleotides are TGTGCCACCCGAGCCGGGGGGCCGAACACTGAAGCTTTCTTT. The chain joins TRBV6-5 to TRBJ1-1, with a possible D match to TRBD1 (6 bases). The CDR3 loop spans 14 amino acids. Germline CDR1 is MNHEY and CDR2 is SVGAGI. V shed 10 bases and J shed 1 base, with 16 bases lying between them.

The V call is TRBV4-1, the J call TRBJ2-6; D not certain. The germline V gene encodes CDR1 MGHRA and CDR2 YSYEKL. This CDR3 has 19 amino acids. V lost 2 bases and J 2 bases, leaving 19 bases between the germline ends. CDR3 nucleotides: TGCGCCAGCAGCCAACCCCGGACCGACCTCCGACCTGGGGCCAACGTCCTGACTTTC. This sequence encodes CASSQPRTDLRPGANVLTF.

This clone was recorded only once. This chain connects TRBV5-1 to TRBJ1-4; 7 bases fit TRBD1. V lost 6 bases and J lost 5; bases outside the gene matches: 7. This CDR3 has 14 residues. The germline V gene has CDR1 SGHRS and CDR2 YFSETQ. The CDR3 sequence: CASNPGTANEKLFF. Here the CDR3 DNA reads TGCGCCAGCAACCCCGGGACAGCAAATGAAAAACTGTTTTTT.

The rearrangement uses TRBV5-6 and TRBJ2-4, with 12 bases matching TRBD1. Germline V lookup: CDR1 SGHDT, CDR2 YYEEEE. The CDR3 length is 18 residues. J gave up 8 bases and V 4 bases, and 16 bases lay outside the gene matches. CDR3 loop: CASSGNLRDRGPRDIQYF. The DNA of the CDR3 is TGTGCCAGCAGCGGCAACCTCCGGGACAGGGGGCCTAGGGACATTCAGTACTTC.

The V and J genes are TRBV25-1 and TRBJ1-1, with D possibly matching TRBD1 (5 bases). V lost 3 bases and J 5 bases, leaving 7 bases between the germline ends. In germline, CDR1 is MGHDK, CDR2 SYGVNS. CDR3 size: 12 residues. The CDR3 reads CASSDRETEAFF. The CDR3 bases are TGTGCCAGCAGTGACAGGGAGACTGAAGCTTTCTTT.

The chain combines TRBV6-5 with TRBJ1-2, with a possible D match to TRBD1 (5 bases). This CDR3 is built from 14 residues. V lost 5 bases, J lost 4 bases, and 14 bases lay in between. CDR1 and CDR2 from the germline V gene are MNHEY and SVGAGI. Written as DNA, the CDR3 is TGTGCCAGCAGTAACACGGGACGGCTCTATGGCTACACCTTC. It codes for CASSNTGRLYGYTF.

This sequence joins TRBV27 and TRBJ1-5; 7 bases agree with TRBD1. The germline V gene encodes CDR1 MNHEY and CDR2 SMNVEV (reference sequence). V trimming: 6 bases; J trimming: 5 bases; junction bases outside the gene matches: 7. The CDR3 consists of 14 residues. CDR3 loop: CASSPTGVYQPQHF. The CDR3, as DNA: TGTGCCAGCAGCCCAACAGGGGTGTATCAGCCCCAGCATTTT.

V usage is TRBV10-3 and J usage is TRBJ1-2; perhaps TRBD1 as D (6 bases). V dropped 0 bases and J dropped 6 bases, with 8 bases sitting between them. The germline gives CDR1 ENHRY, CDR2 SYGVKD. There are 13 residues in the CDR3. The CDR3 DNA sequence: TGTGCCATCAGTGAGTCTCCAGGGGATGGCTACACCTTC. This sequence encodes CAISESPGDGYTF.

This chain links TRBV12-3 or TRBV12-4 with TRBJ1-2; no clear D gene. The V end lost 6 bases, the J end lost 4 bases, and 12 bases lay between the germline ends. This CDR3 has 13 amino acids. The CDR3 DNA follows: TGTGCCAGCAGCACTAACAGCGGCTATGGCTACACCTTC. This gives the protein CASSTNSGYGYTF.

The chain links TRBV30 to TRBJ1-1; no firm D call. Germline loops: CDR1 GTSNPN, CDR2 SVGIG (reference sequence). The ends were cut back, 7 bases at V and 1 base at J, with 7 bases in the middle. The CDR3 is made up of 11 amino acids. Here the CDR3 reads CASVPNTEAFF. The DNA of the CDR3 is TGTGCCTCCGTCCCGAACACTGAAGCTTTCTTT.

The chain joins TRBV6-5 to TRBJ1-1; no firm D call. Germline V gene data show CDR1 as MNHEY and CDR2 as SVGAGI. V was pared by 4 bases and J by 3 bases, with 9 bases between. The CDR3 loop spans 13 amino acids. The CDR3 bases are TGTGCCAGCAGTTTCGGAGCCTACACTGAAGCTTTCTTT. This encodes CASSFGAYTEAFF.

The chain has TRBV12-2 and TRBJ1-1. TRBV12-2 is an annotated pseudogene. This CDR3 is 15 amino acids long. CDR3 nucleotides: TGTGCAAGTCGCTACTCCTGGCAGGGAGACACTGAAGCTTTCTTT. Protein product: CASRYSWQGDTEAFF.

The chain joins TRBV11-3 to TRBJ2-2; 7 positions agree with TRBD1. V lost 6 bases, J lost 5 bases, and 9 bases stayed unmatched. The CDR3 spans 15 residues. Germline V gene lookup returns CDR1 SGHNT and CDR2 YENEEA. The CDR3, as DNA: TGTGCCAGCAGTACAGGGGCGTCGCGGACCGGGGAGCTGTTTTTT. Translation gives CASSTGASRTGELFF.